This T cell receptor (beta chain) was sequenced in a study of blood T cell repertoires in COVID-19. Overall study context: COVID-19 samples collected from the United States, Italy and Spain covered acute and convalescent phases. From T cells, B-cell-depleted T cells, or PBMCs came the material, which was cDNA or gDNA.

In the study's own analysis: Reference gene primer amplification gave nucleated cell count estimates. Sequenced by immunoSEQ multiplex PCR; TCRdb stores in-frame clones only, minus some. V and J calls and clone size are as listed in that table; D and trimming were resolved from the DNA. The sample yields about 250,000 clones, 70% to 90% seen once. Material: peripheral blood. The source is a woman between 35 and 50 years old who had recovered from COVID-19.

CDR3 nucleotides: TGCGCCAGCAGCCAAGGGGGGCCAGCTAACTATGGCTACACCTTC. This sequence encodes CASSQGGPANYGYTF. The rearrangement links TRBV4-3 to TRBJ1-2; weak D call: TRBD1 (6 bases). This CDR3 contains 15 residues. Germline assignment: CDR1 LGHNA and CDR2 YSLEER. V was pared by 1 base and J by 0 bases, with 9 bases between.